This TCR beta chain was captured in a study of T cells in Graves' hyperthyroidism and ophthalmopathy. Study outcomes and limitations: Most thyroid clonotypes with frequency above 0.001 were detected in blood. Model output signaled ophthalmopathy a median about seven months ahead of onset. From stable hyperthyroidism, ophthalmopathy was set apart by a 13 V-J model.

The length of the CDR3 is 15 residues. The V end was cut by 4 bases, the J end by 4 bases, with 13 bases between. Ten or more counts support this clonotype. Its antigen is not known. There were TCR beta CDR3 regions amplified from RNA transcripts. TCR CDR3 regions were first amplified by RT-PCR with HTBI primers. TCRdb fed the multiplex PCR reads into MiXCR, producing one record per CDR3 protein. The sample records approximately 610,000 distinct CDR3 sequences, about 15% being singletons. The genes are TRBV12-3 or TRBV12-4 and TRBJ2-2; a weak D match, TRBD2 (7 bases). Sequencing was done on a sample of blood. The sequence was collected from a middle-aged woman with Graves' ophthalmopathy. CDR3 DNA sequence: TGTGCCAGCAGTTCCCAAGGGGGGGCCACCGGGGAGCTGTTTTTT. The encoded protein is CASSSQGGATGELFF.